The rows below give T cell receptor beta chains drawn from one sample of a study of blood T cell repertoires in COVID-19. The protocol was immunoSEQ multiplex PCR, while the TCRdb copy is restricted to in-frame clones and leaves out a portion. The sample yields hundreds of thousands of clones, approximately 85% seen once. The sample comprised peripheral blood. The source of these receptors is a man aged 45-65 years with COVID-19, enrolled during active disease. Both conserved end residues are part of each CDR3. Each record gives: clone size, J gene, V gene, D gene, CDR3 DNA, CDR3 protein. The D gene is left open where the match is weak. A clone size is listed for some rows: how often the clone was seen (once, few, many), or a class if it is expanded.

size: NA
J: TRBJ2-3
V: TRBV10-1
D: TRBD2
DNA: TGCGCCAGCAGTGAGGGGAGCGGGGGGACAGATACGCAGTATTTT
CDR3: CASSEGSGGTDTQYF

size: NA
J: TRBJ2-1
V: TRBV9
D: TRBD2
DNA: TGTGCCAGCAGCGGTAGCGGGGGTTACAATGAGCAGTTCTTC
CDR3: CASSGSGGYNEQFF

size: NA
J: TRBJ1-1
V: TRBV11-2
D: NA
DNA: TGTGCCAGCAGCTTAGCGGGACACCCGGTGGGCGCTTTCTTT
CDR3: CASSLAGHPVGAFF

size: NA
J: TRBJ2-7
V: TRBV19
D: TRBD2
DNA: TGTGCCAGTAGTATACTGGGGGGGGTGCAACCTAACGAGCAGTACTTC
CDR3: CASSILGGVQPNEQYF

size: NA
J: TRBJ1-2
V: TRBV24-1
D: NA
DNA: TGTGCCACCAGTCCATCAGGAGCGGACTATGGCTACACCTTC
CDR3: CATSPSGADYGYTF

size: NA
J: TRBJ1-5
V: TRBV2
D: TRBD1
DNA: TGTGCCAGCACGGCAGGGGGGAATAGCAATCAGCCCCAGCATTTT
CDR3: CASTAGGNSNQPQHF

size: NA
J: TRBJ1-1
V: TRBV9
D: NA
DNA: TGTGCCAGCAGCGTTAATCCAGGGGCCACTGAAGCTTTCTTT
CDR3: CASSVNPGATEAFF

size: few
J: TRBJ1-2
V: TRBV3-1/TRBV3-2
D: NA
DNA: TGTGCCAGCAGCCAAGGACTGAGCTATGGCTACACCTTC
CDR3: CASSQGLSYGYTF

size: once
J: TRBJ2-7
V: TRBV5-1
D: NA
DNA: TGCGCCAGCAGCTTGGACAGAACGAAGCAGTACTTC
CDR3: CASSLDRTKQYF

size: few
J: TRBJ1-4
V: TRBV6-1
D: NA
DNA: TGTGCCAGCAGTGAGACAGGATGGGAAAAACTGTTTTTT
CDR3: CASSETGWEKLFF

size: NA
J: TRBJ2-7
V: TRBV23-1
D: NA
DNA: TGCGCCAGCAGTCAATCTGGGGAGTGCTACGAGCAGTACTTC
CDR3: CASSQSGECYEQYF

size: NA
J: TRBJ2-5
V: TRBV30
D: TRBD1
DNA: TGTGCCTGGAGTGTAAGTTGGGACAGGGGCCAAGAGACCCAGTACTTC
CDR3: CAWSVSWDRGQETQYF

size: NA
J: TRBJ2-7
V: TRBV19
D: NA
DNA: TGTGCCAGTAGGCGGGACCATGGAGGGTACGAGCAGTACTTC
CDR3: CASRRDHGGYEQYF

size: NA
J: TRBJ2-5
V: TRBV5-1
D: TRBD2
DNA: TGCGCCAGCAGCGTATCCTGGACTAGCGCGGGTGAGACCCAGTACTTC
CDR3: CASSVSWTSAGETQYF

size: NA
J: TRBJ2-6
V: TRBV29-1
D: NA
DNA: TGCAGCGGACTCGCTTCTGGGGCCAACGTCCTGACTTTC
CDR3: CSGLASGANVLTF

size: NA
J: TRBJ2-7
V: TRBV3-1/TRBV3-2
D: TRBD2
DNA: TGTGCCAGCAGCATCGGCAGGGAGGGCGAGCAGTACTTC
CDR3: CASSIGREGEQYF

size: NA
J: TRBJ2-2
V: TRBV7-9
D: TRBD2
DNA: TGTGCCAGCAGTTCCGGACTAGCGGGGGGATTGAACACCGGGGAGCTGTTTTTT
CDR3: CASSSGLAGGLNTGELFF

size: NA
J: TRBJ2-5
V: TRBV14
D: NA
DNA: TGTGCCAGCAGCCAAGAAGCTAGGTCTCCAGAGACCCAGTACTTC
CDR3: CASSQEARSPETQYF

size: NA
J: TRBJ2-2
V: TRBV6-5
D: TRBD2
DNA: TGTGCCAGCAGCAGACTACTAGCGGGGACCGGGGAGCTGTTTTTT
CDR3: CASSRLLAGTGELFF

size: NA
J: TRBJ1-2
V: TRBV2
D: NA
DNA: TGTGCCAGCAGACCTGTTGGGGGCATCGGCTACACCTTC
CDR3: CASRPVGGIGYTF

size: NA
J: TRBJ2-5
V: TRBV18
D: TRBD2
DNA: TGTGCCAGCTCACCGGGGACTACCCAAGAGACCCAGTACTTC
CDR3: CASSPGTTQETQYF

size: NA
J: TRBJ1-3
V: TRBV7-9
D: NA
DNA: TGTGCCAGCAGACACAGGGACTCTGGAAACACCATATATTTT
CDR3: CASRHRDSGNTIYF

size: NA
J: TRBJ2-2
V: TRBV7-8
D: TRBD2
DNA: TGTGCCAGCAGCTCGACTAGCGGGGCCTCTTACACCGGGGAGCTGTTTTTT
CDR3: CASSSTSGASYTGELFF

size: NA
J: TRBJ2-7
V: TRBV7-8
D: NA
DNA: TGTGCCAGCAGCCCTTTCCTGGGCCATTCACTCTCGGACGAGCAGTACTTC
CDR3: CASSPFLGHSLSDEQYF

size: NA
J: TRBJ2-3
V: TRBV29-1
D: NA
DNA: TGCAGCGTTGGTTCAGGGTGGGCAGATACGCAGTATTTT
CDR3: CSVGSGWADTQYF

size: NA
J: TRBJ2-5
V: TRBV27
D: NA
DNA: TGTGCCAGCAGTCGGTACCGCGGAGAGACCCAGTACTTC
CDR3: CASSRYRGETQYF

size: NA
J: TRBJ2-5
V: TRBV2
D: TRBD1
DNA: TGTGCCAGCAGTCAATACAGGGGCGGGGAGACCCAGTACTTC
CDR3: CASSQYRGGETQYF

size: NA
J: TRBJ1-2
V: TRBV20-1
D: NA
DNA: TGCAGTGCCCCTATACGATACGGCTACACCTTC
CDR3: CSAPIRYGYTF

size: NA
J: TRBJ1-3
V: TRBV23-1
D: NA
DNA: TGCGCCGCCCGGGACACGGACTCTGGAAACACCATATATTTT
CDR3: CAARDTDSGNTIYF

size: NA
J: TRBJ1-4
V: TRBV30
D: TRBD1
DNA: TGTGCCTGGACCGGACAGGGTGACCGAGCTCTGATTTTT
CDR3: CAWTGQGDRALIF

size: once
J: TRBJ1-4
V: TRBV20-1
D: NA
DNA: TGCAGTGCTTCAGGTCTTGGGAAACTGTTTTTT
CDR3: CSASGLGKLFF

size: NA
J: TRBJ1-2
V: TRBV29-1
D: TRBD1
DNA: TGCAGCGTGAGACAGGGGGCTAACTATGGCTACACCTTC
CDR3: CSVRQGANYGYTF

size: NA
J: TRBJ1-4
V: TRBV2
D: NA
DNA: TGTGCCAGCAGTGCCCCCTTTGAGAGTGAAAAACTGTTTTTT
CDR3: CASSAPFESEKLFF

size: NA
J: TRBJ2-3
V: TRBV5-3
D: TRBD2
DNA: TGTGCCAGAAGCCCGGCGGGGGGAGATACGCAGTATTTT
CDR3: CARSPAGGDTQYF

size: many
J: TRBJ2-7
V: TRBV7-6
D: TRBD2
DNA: TGTGCCAGCAGCTTAGCGGGGCCAGCGGGGCACGAGCAGTACTTC
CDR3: CASSLAGPAGHEQYF

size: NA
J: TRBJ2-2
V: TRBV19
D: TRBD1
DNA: TGTGCCAGTAGCCTTAGGGACAGCTACACCGGGGAGCTGTTTTTT
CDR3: CASSLRDSYTGELFF

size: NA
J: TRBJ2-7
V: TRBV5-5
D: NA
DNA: TGTGCCAGCAGCTCGCTAGGAACGGACGAGCAGTACTTC
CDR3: CASSSLGTDEQYF

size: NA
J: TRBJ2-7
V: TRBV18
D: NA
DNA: TGTGCCAGCTCACCCCCATCTACTAGCCAGCAGTACTTC
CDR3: CASSPPSTSQQYF

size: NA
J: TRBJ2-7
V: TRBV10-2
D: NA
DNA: TGCGCCAGCAGTGAGACACCTTACGAGCAGTACTTC
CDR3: CASSETPYEQYF

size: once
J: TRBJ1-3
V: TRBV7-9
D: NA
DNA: TGTGCCAGCAGCTTAGAAGGGTATGGGGGCAGCGCCTCTGGAAACACCATATATTTT
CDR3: CASSLEGYGGSASGNTIYF

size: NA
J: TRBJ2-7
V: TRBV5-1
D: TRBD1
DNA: TGCGCCAGCAGCCCTAGGGACAGAAACTACGAGCAGTACTTC
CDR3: CASSPRDRNYEQYF

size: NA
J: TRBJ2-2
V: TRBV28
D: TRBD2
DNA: TGTGCCAGCAGTCCTGCGGGGGGCGGACCTGGGGAGCTGTTTTTT
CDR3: CASSPAGGGPGELFF

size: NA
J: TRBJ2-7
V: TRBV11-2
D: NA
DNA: TGTGCCAGCAGCTTAGGACGGACAGCCTCCTACGAGCAGTACTTC
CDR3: CASSLGRTASYEQYF

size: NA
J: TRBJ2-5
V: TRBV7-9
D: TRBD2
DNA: TGTGCCAGCAGCTCTAGCGGGGAAGAGACCCAGTACTTC
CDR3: CASSSSGEETQYF

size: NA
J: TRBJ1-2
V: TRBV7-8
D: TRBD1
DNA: TGTGCCAGCAGCTTTCGCGAGGGGGCGAGTGGCTACACCTTC
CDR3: CASSFREGASGYTF

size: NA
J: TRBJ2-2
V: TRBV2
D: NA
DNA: TGTGCCAGCATAGGGGGTGGATCGCCTCCCACGGGCGGGGAGCTGTTTTTT
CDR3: CASIGGGSPPTGGELFF

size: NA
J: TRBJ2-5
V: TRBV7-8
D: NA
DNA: TGTGCCAGCAGCTCGGGACAACTCCAAGAGACCCAGTACTTC
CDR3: CASSSGQLQETQYF

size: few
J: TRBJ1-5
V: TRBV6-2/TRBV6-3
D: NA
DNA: TGTGCCAGCAGTTACGTAGGGGTAGGGCAGCCCCAGCATTTT
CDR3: CASSYVGVGQPQHF

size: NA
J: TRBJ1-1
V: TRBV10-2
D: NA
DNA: TGCGCCAGCATGGACAGGAACACTGAAGCTTTCTTT
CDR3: CASMDRNTEAFF

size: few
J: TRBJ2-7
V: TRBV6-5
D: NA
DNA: TGTGCCAGCAAGGGAAGGAGCGGCAACTACGAGCAGTACTTC
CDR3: CASKGRSGNYEQYF

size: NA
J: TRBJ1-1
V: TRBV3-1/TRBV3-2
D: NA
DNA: TGTGCCAGCAGCCAAGAGGGTCCCCAAGAGCGGAACACTGAAGCTTTCTTT
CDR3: CASSQEGPQERNTEAFF

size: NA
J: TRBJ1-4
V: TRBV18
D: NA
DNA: TGTGCCAGCTCACCGGACATGAATGAAAAACTGTTTTTT
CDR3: CASSPDMNEKLFF

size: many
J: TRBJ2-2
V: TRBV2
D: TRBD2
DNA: TGTGCCACCACGAACCTCGGGGGGTTAGCGGGGGGGCACACCGGGGAGCTGTTTTTT
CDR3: CATTNLGGLAGGHTGELFF

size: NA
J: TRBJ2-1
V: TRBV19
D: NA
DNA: TGTGCCAGTAGTATTGAGCATGGGCTGCCCTACAATGAGCAGTTCTTC
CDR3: CASSIEHGLPYNEQFF